These T cell receptor beta chains were read from a single sample in a study of blood T cell repertoires in COVID-19. Sequencing used immunoSEQ multiplex PCR; TCRdb keeps in-frame clones, though not all of them. The data contain about 200,000 clones, under 90% of them singletons. The specimen was PBMCs or T cells enriched from blood (not recorded which). Receptor source: a woman aged 50 to 60 with acute COVID-19. CDR3s include the opening cysteine and the closing phenylalanine or tryptophan. A D gene is named only where the DNA matches it firmly. Clone size is given for some rows only: seen once, a few or many times, or a class if the clone is expanded.

size: .
V: TRBV18
D: .
J: TRBJ2-5
CDR3: CASSPSGGGIETQYF
DNA: TGTGCCAGCTCACCTTCTGGAGGGGGCATCGAGACCCAGTACTTC

size: few
V: TRBV5-6
D: TRBD2
J: TRBJ2-7
CDR3: CASNRAGEQYF
DNA: TGTGCCAGCAACCGAGCGGGAGAGCAGTACTTC

size: .
V: TRBV28
D: .
J: TRBJ1-2
CDR3: CASSLEYYGYTF
DNA: TGTGCCAGCAGTTTGGAGTACTATGGCTACACCTTC

size: .
V: TRBV18
D: TRBD2
J: TRBJ2-3
CDR3: CASSLTSERADTQYF
DNA: TGTGCCAGCTCACTAACTAGCGAGAGGGCAGATACGCAGTATTTT

size: .
V: TRBV7-8
D: .
J: TRBJ1-4
CDR3: CASSRAQGVNEKLFF
DNA: TGTGCCAGCAGCCGAGCACAGGGAGTTAATGAAAAACTGTTTTTT

size: .
V: TRBV21-1
D: .
J: TRBJ2-7
CDR3: CASSKPDPDTTYEQYF
DNA: TGTGCCAGCAGCAAACCCGACCCGGACACAACCTACGAGCAGTACTTC

size: few
V: TRBV3-1/TRBV3-2
D: TRBD1
J: TRBJ1-6
CDR3: CASSQGSQGYSPLHF
DNA: TGTGCCAGCAGCCAGGGGTCACAGGGGTATTCACCCCTCCACTTT

size: few
V: TRBV10-1
D: TRBD1
J: TRBJ1-3
CDR3: CASSGGQGAGNTIYF
DNA: TGCGCCAGCAGTGGGGGACAGGGGGCTGGAAACACCATATATTTT

size: .
V: TRBV11-2
D: .
J: TRBJ2-5
CDR3: CASSPRGSQTQYF
DNA: TGTGCCAGCAGCCCCCGGGGGAGTCAGACCCAGTACTTC

size: .
V: TRBV6-2/TRBV6-3
D: TRBD2
J: TRBJ2-5
CDR3: CASSPGGGLETQYF
DNA: TGTGCCAGCAGCCCCGGGGGGGGGCTTGAGACCCAGTACTTC

size: .
V: TRBV7-9
D: .
J: TRBJ1-1
CDR3: CASSLVDSGAFF
DNA: TGTGCCAGCAGCTTAGTGGATTCGGGGGCTTTCTTT

size: .
V: TRBV28
D: .
J: TRBJ2-7
CDR3: CAVGPPTAYEQYF
DNA: TGTGCTGTGGGGCCACCTACGGCTTACGAGCAGTACTTC

size: .
V: TRBV12-3/TRBV12-4
D: .
J: TRBJ1-2
CDR3: CASSLARGGYTF
DNA: TGTGCCAGCAGTTTAGCGCGAGGTGGCTACACCTTC

size: .
V: TRBV6-6
D: .
J: TRBJ1-1
CDR3: CASSPTGGEAFF
DNA: TGTGCCAGCAGCCCCACGGGGGGTGAAGCTTTCTTT

size: .
V: TRBV11-3
D: TRBD1
J: TRBJ1-1
CDR3: CASSLGGQGLNTEAFF
DNA: TGTGCCAGCAGCTTAGGGGGACAGGGCTTGAACACTGAAGCTTTCTTT

size: .
V: TRBV5-1
D: TRBD1
J: TRBJ1-5
CDR3: CASSSGQGNQPQHF
DNA: TGCGCCAGCAGCTCTGGACAGGGCAATCAGCCCCAGCATTTT

size: .
V: TRBV18
D: TRBD2
J: TRBJ2-7
CDR3: CASSPLGLAGGYLYEQYF
DNA: TGTGCCAGCTCACCCCTGGGACTAGCGGGGGGGTATCTCTACGAGCAGTACTTC

size: .
V: TRBV10-3
D: .
J: TRBJ2-7
CDR3: CAISQGGTGSYEQYF
DNA: TGTGCCATCAGCCAGGGAGGTACTGGCTCCTACGAGCAGTACTTC

size: .
V: TRBV28
D: TRBD1
J: TRBJ2-7
CDR3: CASSLRQGTYEQYF
DNA: TGTGCCAGCAGTTTACGACAGGGAACCTACGAGCAGTACTTC

size: .
V: TRBV23-1
D: .
J: TRBJ2-5
CDR3: CASSPEYLRDQETQYF
DNA: TGCGCCAGCAGTCCCGAATACTTACGGGATCAAGAGACCCAGTACTTC

size: few
V: TRBV19
D: .
J: TRBJ1-6
CDR3: CASRSGGQSSYNSPLHF
DNA: TGTGCCAGTAGAAGCGGTGGACAGAGCTCCTATAATTCACCCCTCCACTTT

size: few
V: TRBV5-6
D: .
J: TRBJ2-5
CDR3: CASSLGWVERETQYF
DNA: TGTGCCAGCAGCTTGGGGTGGGTGGAGCGTGAGACCCAGTACTTC

size: .
V: TRBV19
D: TRBD1
J: TRBJ1-5
CDR3: CASSIGTGGEPQHF
DNA: TGTGCCAGTAGTATAGGGACAGGGGGCGAGCCCCAGCATTTT

size: few
V: TRBV6-1
D: TRBD2
J: TRBJ2-7
CDR3: CASSEALRLAGGAYEQYF
DNA: TGTGCCAGCAGTGAAGCGCTTCGACTAGCGGGGGGAGCCTACGAGCAGTACTTC

size: .
V: TRBV10-3
D: TRBD2
J: TRBJ2-3
CDR3: CAISGGLAGGDTQYF
DNA: TGTGCCATCAGTGGAGGCCTAGCGGGGGGAGATACGCAGTATTTT

size: .
V: TRBV19
D: .
J: TRBJ1-2
CDR3: CASSILSGVGGYTF
DNA: TGTGCCAGTAGTATTCTTTCGGGGGTAGGGGGCTACACCTTC

size: .
V: TRBV5-4
D: .
J: TRBJ1-1
CDR3: CASSSWGGANTEAFF
DNA: TGTGCCAGCAGCTCTTGGGGAGGGGCGAACACTGAAGCTTTCTTT

size: few
V: TRBV5-1
D: .
J: TRBJ2-7
CDR3: CASSRGLGQDEQYF
DNA: TGCGCCAGCAGCAGGGGACTAGGACAGGACGAGCAGTACTTC

size: .
V: TRBV6-4
D: .
J: TRBJ1-1
CDR3: CASRPFAGLGTEAFF
DNA: TGTGCCAGCAGACCCTTCGCAGGGTTGGGCACTGAAGCTTTCTTT

size: .
V: TRBV7-2
D: TRBD1
J: TRBJ1-4
CDR3: CASSLTGAGEKLFF
DNA: TGTGCCAGCAGCTTAACAGGGGCAGGCGAAAAACTGTTTTTT

size: .
V: TRBV18
D: .
J: TRBJ1-1
CDR3: CASSPIHSVHTEAFF
DNA: TGTGCCAGCTCACCCATTCACTCCGTGCACACTGAAGCTTTCTTT

size: .
V: TRBV28
D: TRBD1
J: TRBJ1-2
CDR3: CASRDHQGADYGYTF
DNA: TGTGCCAGCAGAGATCATCAGGGGGCGGACTATGGCTACACCTTC

size: few
V: TRBV29-1
D: TRBD2
J: TRBJ2-1
CDR3: CSVITGGYNEQFF
DNA: TGCAGCGTTATTACGGGGGGCTACAATGAGCAGTTCTTC

size: .
V: TRBV28
D: .
J: TRBJ2-7
CDR3: CASSFSGTYEQYF
DNA: TGTGCCAGCAGTTTTTCAGGGACCTACGAGCAGTACTTC

size: .
V: TRBV11-2
D: TRBD2
J: TRBJ2-3
CDR3: CASSSQLAGDTQYF
DNA: TGTGCCAGCAGCTCTCAACTAGCGGGAGACACGCAGTATTTT

size: .
V: TRBV19
D: TRBD2
J: TRBJ2-4
CDR3: CASSIEAGGSLNIQYF
DNA: TGTGCCAGTAGTATAGAGGCGGGGGGTAGCCTAAACATTCAGTACTTC

size: once
V: TRBV6-2/TRBV6-3
D: TRBD1
J: TRBJ2-1
CDR3: CASSYSRYHTGQFNEQFF
DNA: TGTGCCAGCAGTTACTCGAGGTACCACACGGGACAGTTCAATGAGCAGTTCTTC

size: .
V: TRBV24-1
D: TRBD2
J: TRBJ2-1
CDR3: CATSLGASGRANYEQFF
DNA: TGTGCCACCAGCCTGGGGGCTAGCGGGAGGGCCAACTATGAGCAGTTCTTC

size: .
V: TRBV9
D: .
J: TRBJ1-2
CDR3: CASSRTEVYGYTF
DNA: TGTGCCAGCAGCCGGACGGAGGTCTATGGCTACACCTTC

size: .
V: TRBV28
D: TRBD1
J: TRBJ2-7
CDR3: CASSLTGEPYEQYF
DNA: TGTGCCAGCAGTCTGACAGGGGAGCCCTACGAGCAGTACTTC

size: .
V: TRBV5-1
D: .
J: TRBJ2-7
CDR3: CASSSWAGVSYEQYF
DNA: TGCGCCAGCAGCTCATGGGCAGGGGTCTCCTACGAGCAGTACTTC

size: .
V: TRBV4-3
D: TRBD2
J: TRBJ2-5
CDR3: CASSHGLAGSETQYF
DNA: TGCGCCAGCAGCCATGGACTAGCGGGGTCGGAGACCCAGTACTTC

size: .
V: TRBV10-3
D: .
J: TRBJ2-5
CDR3: CAISVPEGTQYF
DNA: TGTGCCATCAGTGTACCAGAGGGAACTCAGTACTTC

size: .
V: TRBV28
D: TRBD2
J: TRBJ2-7
CDR3: CASSSPGGWEFRYEQYF
DNA: TGTGCCAGCAGTTCCCCGGGGGGGTGGGAATTTCGGTACGAGCAGTACTTC

size: .
V: TRBV6-5
D: TRBD1
J: TRBJ1-1
CDR3: CASSRGQGEAFF
DNA: TGTGCCAGCAGTCGGGGACAGGGTGAAGCTTTCTTT

size: .
V: TRBV7-9
D: TRBD2
J: TRBJ2-7
CDR3: CASSFLAASAWEQYF
DNA: TGTGCCAGCAGCTTCCTAGCGGCCTCCGCATGGGAGCAGTACTTC

size: .
V: TRBV28
D: TRBD1
J: TRBJ1-5
CDR3: CASREQGANQPQHF
DNA: TGTGCCAGCAGAGAACAGGGGGCTAATCAGCCCCAGCATTTT

size: .
V: TRBV5-6
D: TRBD1
J: TRBJ1-1
CDR3: CASSLMTGAWYTEAFF
DNA: TGTGCCAGCAGCTTAATGACAGGGGCTTGGTACACTGAAGCTTTCTTT

size: few
V: TRBV28
D: TRBD1
J: TRBJ1-2
CDR3: CATLGQGYGYTF
DNA: TGTGCCACCCTAGGACAGGGCTATGGCTACACCTTC

size: few
V: TRBV11-2
D: TRBD1
J: TRBJ1-2
CDR3: CASSSTRWDGTVLNYGYTF
DNA: TGTGCCAGCAGCTCAACGCGTTGGGACGGGACAGTATTAAACTATGGCTACACCTTC

size: once
V: TRBV29-1
D: TRBD1
J: TRBJ2-7
CDR3: CSVLERTGGYEQYF
DNA: TGCAGCGTTCTTGAACGGACAGGGGGCTACGAGCAGTACTTC

size: few
V: TRBV2
D: .
J: TRBJ2-7
CDR3: CASSDTFGGYEQYF
DNA: TGTGCCAGCAGTGATACATTCGGAGGGTACGAGCAGTACTTC

size: .
V: TRBV27
D: TRBD1
J: TRBJ1-2
CDR3: CASSFRPGQGLYGYTF
DNA: TGTGCCAGCAGTTTCCGTCCAGGACAGGGGTTATATGGCTACACCTTC